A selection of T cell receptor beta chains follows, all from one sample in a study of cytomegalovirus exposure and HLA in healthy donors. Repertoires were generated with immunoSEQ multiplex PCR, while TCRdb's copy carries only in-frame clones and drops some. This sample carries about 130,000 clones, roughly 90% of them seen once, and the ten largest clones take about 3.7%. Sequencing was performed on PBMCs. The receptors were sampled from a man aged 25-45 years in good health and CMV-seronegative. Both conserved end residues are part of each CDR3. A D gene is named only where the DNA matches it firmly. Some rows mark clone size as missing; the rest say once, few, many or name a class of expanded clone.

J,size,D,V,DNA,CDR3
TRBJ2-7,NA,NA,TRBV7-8,TGTGCCAGCAGCTTCAGGGGAACCCCCTACGAGCAGTACTTC,CASSFRGTPYEQYF
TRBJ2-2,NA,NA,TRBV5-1,TGCGCCAGCATGGCGGGTGAGAACACCGGGGAGCTGTTTTTT,CASMAGENTGELFF
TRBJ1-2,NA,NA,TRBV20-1,TGCAGTGCTGAAAAAGACAGACGCCACACCTTC,CSAEKDRRHTF
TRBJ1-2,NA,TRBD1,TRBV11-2,TGTGCCAGCAGCTTGGGACAGGGAAAAAATTATGGCTACACCTTC,CASSLGQGKNYGYTF
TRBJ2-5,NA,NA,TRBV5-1,TGCGCCAGCAGCTTGGCAGGCAGGGCAGTGGAGACCCAGTACTTC,CASSLAGRAVETQYF
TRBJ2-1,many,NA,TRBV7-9,TGTGCCAGCAGCCAGGCCAATACAGGGACTGAGCAGTTCTTC,CASSQANTGTEQFF
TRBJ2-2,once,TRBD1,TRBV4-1,TGCGCCAGCAGCCAAAGGGACAGCCTGGGGTCCGGGGAGCTGTTTTTT,CASSQRDSLGSGELFF
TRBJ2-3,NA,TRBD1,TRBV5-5,TGTGCCAGCAGCTTAGGGGACAGGGGGCCCACAGATACGCAGTATTTT,CASSLGDRGPTDTQYF
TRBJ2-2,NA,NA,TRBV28,TGTGCCAGCGACCGGGGTGGAGTGGCCGGGGAGCTGTTTTTT,CASDRGGVAGELFF
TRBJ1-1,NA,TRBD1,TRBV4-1,TGCGCCAGCAGCCAAGGACAGGGGGCTGGTAATACTGAAGCTTTCTTT,CASSQGQGAGNTEAFF
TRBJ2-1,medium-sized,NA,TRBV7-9,TGTGCCAGCAGCTCCCTCGGGAGAGGGGGCTTCTACAATGAGCAGTTCTTC,CASSSLGRGGFYNEQFF
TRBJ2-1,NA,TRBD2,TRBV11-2,TGTGCCAGCAGCTCAAGGCTAGCGGGGGGGCCTGAGCAGTTCTTC,CASSSRLAGGPEQFF
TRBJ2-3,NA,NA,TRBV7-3,TGTGCCAGCAGCTTAACGGGACATAGCACAGATACGCAGTATTTT,CASSLTGHSTDTQYF
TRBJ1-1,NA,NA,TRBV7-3,TGTGCCAGCAGCCCGAACGGGGGGGTCGGTGACACTGAAGCTTTCTTT,CASSPNGGVGDTEAFF
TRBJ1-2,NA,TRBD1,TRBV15,TGTGCCACCAGCAGGGCCGGGACAGAGTCTATCTCTAACTATGGCTACACCTTC,CATSRAGTESISNYGYTF
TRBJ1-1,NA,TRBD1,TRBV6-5,TGTGCCAGCAGTTACAACCGACAGGGAACCACTGAAGCTTTCTTT,CASSYNRQGTTEAFF
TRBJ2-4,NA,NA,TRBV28,TGTGCCAGCAGTCCCTGGAATCCAGGGGCCAAAAACATTCAGTACTTC,CASSPWNPGAKNIQYF
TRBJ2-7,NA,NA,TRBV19,TGTGCCAGTAGTATCGGCGGACATCCCTACGAGCAGTACTTC,CASSIGGHPYEQYF
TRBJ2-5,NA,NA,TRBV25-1,TGTGCCAGCAGTGAATCTCCCCGAGAGACCCAGTACTTC,CASSESPRETQYF
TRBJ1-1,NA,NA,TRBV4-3,TGCGCCAGCAGCCAAGCCAGGATGAACACTGAAGCTTTCTTT,CASSQARMNTEAFF
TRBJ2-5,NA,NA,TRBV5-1,TGCGCCAGCAGCATGCGACAGGGAGGCCAGACCCAGTACTTC,CASSMRQGGQTQYF
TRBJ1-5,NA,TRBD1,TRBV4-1,TGCGCCAGCAGGCTTACAGGGGAGGAGGGTCAGCCCCAGCATTTT,CASRLTGEEGQPQHF
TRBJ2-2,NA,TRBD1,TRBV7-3,TGTGCCAGCAGCTACCAGACAGGGGGTATGGCGGGCACCGGGGAGCTGTTTTTT,CASSYQTGGMAGTGELFF
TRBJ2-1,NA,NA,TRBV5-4,TGTGCCAGCAGCCCTGAAGGGCGGGGGCCCGGCGATGAGCAGTTCTTC,CASSPEGRGPGDEQFF
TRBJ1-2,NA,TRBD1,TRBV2,TGTGCCAGCAGTGCGTCAGAGGGGGCTGGAGGCTACACCTTC,CASSASEGAGGYTF
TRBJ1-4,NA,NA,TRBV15,TGTGCCACCAGCAGACCTGCGGGGGGGGCACGGGAAAAACTGTTTTTT,CATSRPAGGAREKLFF
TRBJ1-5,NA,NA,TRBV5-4,TGTGCCAGCAGCTTGGCGGGGGGCAATCAGCCCCAGCATTTT,CASSLAGGNQPQHF
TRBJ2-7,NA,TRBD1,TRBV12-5,TGTGCTAGTGGTTTGGAAGGACCGGGACAGGGCCCCTACGAGCAGTACTTC,CASGLEGPGQGPYEQYF
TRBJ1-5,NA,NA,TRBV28,TGTGCCAGCAGTAACAGGGTACAGCCCCAGCATTTT,CASSNRVQPQHF
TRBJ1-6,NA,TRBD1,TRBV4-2,TGTGCCAGCAGCCAAGATTCGGGACAGGGGAGTGATTCACCCCTCCACTTT,CASSQDSGQGSDSPLHF
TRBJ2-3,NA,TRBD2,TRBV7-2,TGTGCCAGCAGCTTAGTCGGCGGGGGGGGATCAGATACGCAGTATTTT,CASSLVGGGGSDTQYF
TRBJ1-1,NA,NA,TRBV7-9,TGTGCCAGCAGCTTAGGCCAGGGGATCAACACTGAAGCTTTCTTT,CASSLGQGINTEAFF
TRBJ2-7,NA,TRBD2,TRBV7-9,TGTGCCAGCAGCCCGGGACTAGCGGGGGGGCTGGGTGAGCAGTACTTC,CASSPGLAGGLGEQYF
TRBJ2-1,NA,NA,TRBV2,TGTGCCAGCAGTCGTTACAATGAGCAGTTCTTC,CASSRYNEQFF
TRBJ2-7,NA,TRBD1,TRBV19,TGTGCCAGTAGTATAGTCTCCATCATAGACAGGGGAGACTACGAGCAGTACTTC,CASSIVSIIDRGDYEQYF
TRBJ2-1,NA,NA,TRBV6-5,TGTGCCAGCAGTTACTCGACGGGGGGCGGCTACAATGAGCAGTTCTTC,CASSYSTGGGYNEQFF
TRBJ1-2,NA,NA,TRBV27,TGTGCCAGCAGCCCGGCCAGGGGTTATGGCTACACCTTC,CASSPARGYGYTF